What follows are 24 T cell receptor beta chains derived from one specimen sequenced in a study of PD-1 blockade in classical Hodgkin lymphoma. Repertoires were generated with immunoSEQ multiplex PCR, while TCRdb's copy carries only in-frame clones and drops some. The sample has 45,000 to 55,000 clones; roughly 80% are singletons. In every patient, relapse followed autologous stem cell transplantation, while exposure to brentuximab vedotin differed. The specimen comprised peripheral blood mononuclear cells (PBMCs), sampled at baseline. Receptors were obtained from a human donor with classical Hodgkin lymphoma.

The chain couples TRBV19 to TRBJ2-2; D remains unclear. Germline assignment: CDR1 LNHDA and CDR2 SQIVND (reference sequence). CDR3 length equals 13 residues. Trimming took off 4 bases at V and 7 bases at J, with 10 bases between the two ends. The CDR3 loop is CASSTLFGGELFF. The CDR3 nucleotides are TGTGCCAGTAGTACCTTGTTCGGCGGGGAGCTGTTTTTT.

The V gene is TRBV30, the J gene TRBJ2-7, with D maybe TRBD1 (5 bases). Germline lookup yields CDR1 GTSNPN and CDR2 SVGIG (reference sequence). This CDR3 is built from 14 residues. V lost 6 bases and J 0 bases, leaving 15 bases between the germline ends. CDR3 protein: CACKAQDTSYEQYF. CDR3 bases: TGTGCCTGCAAAGCCCAGGACACCTCCTACGAGCAGTACTTC.

The J gene is TRBJ1-1, the V gene TRBV6-5; D remains ambiguous. CDR3 length equals 14 residues. The germline V gene encodes CDR1 MNHEY and CDR2 SVGAGI. V was cut by 0 bases and J by 5 bases, with 10 bases left in between. CDR3 sequence (DNA): TGTGCCAGCAGTTACTCGTTGGAGGGTACTGAAGCTTTCTTT. Encoded protein: CASSYSLEGTEAFF.

V is TRBV7-2 and J is TRBJ2-3, with unresolved D. Germline CDR1 SGHTA, CDR2 FQGNSA. Trimming took 4 bases from V and 1 from J, leaving 6 bases between them. The CDR3 has 13 residues. For the CDR3, the DNA is TGTGCCAGCAGCTCTATAGGCACAGATACGCAGTATTTT. Its protein is CASSSIGTDTQYF.

The chain carries TRBV4-3 and TRBJ1-5; no firm D call. V lost 0 bases, J lost 2 bases, and 20 bases lay in between. CDR1 LGHNA and CDR2 YSLEER come from the germline V gene. The CDR3 totals 19 residues. The CDR3 loop is CASSQDWAGGSGGNQPQHF. In nucleotides, the CDR3 is TGCGCCAGCAGCCAAGATTGGGCAGGTGGTTCGGGAGGCAATCAGCCCCAGCATTTT.

This clone was seen just once. The chain employs TRBV7-9 and TRBJ1-1; D remains ambiguous. V was shortened by 6 bases and J by 5 bases, with 13 bases between the two germline ends. This CDR3 is 13 amino acids long. Germline assignment: CDR1 SEHNR and CDR2 FQNEAQ (reference sequence). In DNA form, the CDR3 reads TGTGCCAGCAGTGCTCAAAGTGGGACTGAAGCTTTCTTT. Encoded protein: CASSAQSGTEAFF.

This chain links TRBV19 with TRBJ1-4; a weak D match, TRBD1 (5 bases). Per the germline V gene, CDR1 is LNHDA and CDR2 is SQIVND (reference sequence). The germline V and J ends were trimmed by 8 bases and 8 bases, with 15 bases remaining between them. The CDR3 contains 13 residues. CDR3 amino acids: CASFGRVGEKLFF. DNA of the CDR3: TGTGCCAGTTTCGGCAGGGTGGGGGAAAAACTGTTTTTT.

The chain employs TRBV4-1 and TRBJ2-1; 14 bases line up with TRBD2. Looked up from germline, CDR1 is MGHRA and CDR2 is YSYEKL. The CDR3 has 16 residues. The J segment lost 9 bases and the V segment lost 5 bases, leaving 9 bases of the junction unmatched. Written as DNA, the CDR3 is TGCGCCAGCAGCGGACAGGGACTAGCGGGAGATGTTGAGCAGTTCTTC. It codes for CASSGQGLAGDVEQFF.

V usage is TRBV21-1 and J usage is TRBJ2-3. TRBV21-1 is given as a pseudogene. This CDR3 has 22 amino acids. CDR3 in amino acids: CASRITGCKMICGVENTDTQYF. Here the CDR3 DNA reads TGTGCCAGCAGAATAACAGGGTGTAAGATGATTTGCGGGGTGGAGAACACAGATACGCAGTATTTT.

This chain uses TRBV5-8 with TRBJ1-2; tentatively, D is TRBD1 (5 bases). The CDR3 extends over 13 amino acids. V gave up 1 base and J gave up 5 bases, with 9 bases separating them. CDR1 is SGHTS and CDR2 is YDEGEE in the germline V gene. The CDR3 region has the DNA TGTGCCAGCAGCTTGACGGGGCCTTATGGCTACACCTTC. Protein: CASSLTGPYGYTF.

The chain uses TRBV27 and TRBJ1-3, with no clear D. CDR3 length equals 16 residues. Trimming took 6 bases from V and 4 from J, leaving 19 bases between them. From germline, CDR1 is MNHEY and CDR2 SMNVEV (reference sequence). The chain's CDR3 is CASSPSRRAAGNTIYF. The CDR3 coding sequence is TGTGCCAGCAGCCCCTCCCGGAGGGCAGCAGGAAACACCATATATTTT.

The chain employs TRBV11-2 and TRBJ2-1, with D possibly matching TRBD2 (6 bases). Germline lookup yields CDR1 SGHAT and CDR2 FQNNGV. This CDR3 contains 15 residues. V shed 0 bases and J shed 4 bases, with 10 bases lying between them. The CDR3 reads CASSLDVGGYNEQFF. The CDR3 DNA reads TGTGCCAGCAGCTTAGATGTGGGGGGATACAATGAGCAGTTCTTC.

The V and J genes are TRBV19 and TRBJ2-6; D might be TRBD2 (5 bases). Germline-derived CDR1 and CDR2 are LNHDA and SQIVND (reference sequence). This CDR3 comprises 16 residues. The germline V and J ends were trimmed by 3 bases and 4 bases, with 13 bases remaining between them. CDR3 bases: TGTGCCAGTAGTATCTGGACTCCGACGGGGGCCAACGTCCTGACTTTC. Its protein product is CASSIWTPTGANVLTF.

The V and J genes are TRBV4-3 and TRBJ2-5; tentative D call: TRBD2 (5 bases). Looked up from germline, CDR1 is LGHNA and CDR2 is YSLEER. V lost 4 bases and J lost 1, with 16 bases in between. The CDR3 spans 16 residues. CDR3 bases: TGCGCCAGCAGCCCGAGGACTCAACTTTTCCAAGAGACCCAGTACTTC. It specifies CASSPRTQLFQETQYF.

The V and J genes are TRBV19 and TRBJ2-5; D is ambiguous. The germline CDR1 and CDR2 sequences are LNHDA and SQIVND (reference sequence). The V end was cut by 5 bases, the J end by 0 bases, with 7 bases between. The CDR3 length is 13 residues. CDR3: CASSGRYQETQYF. In DNA, the CDR3 is TGTGCCAGTAGTGGCAGGTACCAAGAGACCCAGTACTTC.

There are a few counts of this clone. The V and J genes are TRBV21-1 and TRBJ2-7; the listed D gene, TRBD2, was not tested against the DNA. TRBV21-1 is a pseudogene locus. This CDR3 has 15 amino acids. CDR3 sequence reads: CASRGGDAGGPKQYV. CDR3 in DNA: TGTGCCAGCAGAGGGGGAGATGCGGGAGGGCCAAAACAGTACGTC.

The chain links TRBV5-1 to TRBJ1-4; D possibly corresponds to TRBD1 (6 bases). Germline V gene sequence: CDR1 SGHRS, CDR2 YFSETQ. The CDR3 is 14 residues long. Trimming took off 5 bases at V and 7 bases at J, with 15 bases between the two ends. The DNA of the CDR3 is TGCGCCAGCAGGACGGGACACAGAGTTGAAAAACTGTTTTTT. Protein product: CASRTGHRVEKLFF.

The chain recombines TRBV12-5 with TRBJ2-7; D remains unclear. V dropped 2 bases and J dropped 2 bases, with 16 bases sitting between them. Germline values: CDR1 LGHNT, CDR2 FRNRAP. CDR3 length: 16 amino acids. The CDR3 DNA follows: TGTGCTAGTGGTTTGAGTATGGGCCTGAGTCCCTACGAGCAGTACGTC. This encodes CASGLSMGLSPYEQYV.

This chain joins TRBV6-1 and TRBJ1-2, with no clear D. CDR1 and CDR2 from the germline V gene are MNHNS and SASEGT. Trimming removed 5 bases from V and 8 bases from J, with 9 bases in between. The CDR3 runs to 11 residues. CDR3 amino acids: CASSFGGGYTF. The CDR3 DNA reads as TGTGCCAGCAGTTTCGGTGGGGGCTACACCTTC.

This clone was detected a few times. The chain carries TRBV21-1 and TRBJ2-5; the table's D call TRBD1 went unverified against the DNA. TRBV21-1 is a pseudogene. The CDR3 has 14 residues. CDR3 coding DNA: TGTGCCAGCAGCGCCCGACAGGGTAAGGAGACCCAGTACTTC. Encoded protein: CASSARQGKETQYF.

This rearrangement joins TRBV2 to TRBJ2-2; 15 bases align to TRBD2. The CDR3 is 16 amino acids. The J segment lost 9 bases and the V segment lost 4 bases, leaving 6 bases of the junction unmatched. Germline V gene sequence: CDR1 SNHLY, CDR2 FYNNEI. CDR3 DNA sequence: TGTGCCAGCAGTGTTGGACTAGCGGGAGGGTCCCGGGAGCTGTTTTTT. It is translated as CASSVGLAGGSRELFF.

Notes on this clone: The sample contains more than one DNA sequence encoding this CDR3. The chain joins TRBV19 to TRBJ1-5; 9 bases are a match to TRBD1. Per germline, CDR1 LNHDA and CDR2 SQIVND (reference sequence). The CDR3 runs to 13 residues. Trimming at V came to 7 bases and at J to 7 bases, leaving 5 bases not matched to a gene. The CDR3 coding sequence is TGTGCCAGTAAAACAGGGGGCTCCCAGCCCCAGCATTTT. Encoded protein: CASKTGGSQPQHF.

This chain links TRBV7-2 with TRBJ1-2; TRBD1 aligns across 7 bases. The CDR3 runs 14 residues. Per the germline V gene, CDR1 is SGHTA and CDR2 is FQGNSA. V dropped 5 bases and J dropped 8; count of bases not matched to a gene: 11. CDR3 DNA: TGTGCCAGCAGCCGGCTTGCAGGGGGTCGAGGCTACACCTTC. Protein: CASSRLAGGRGYTF.

The genes are TRBV27 and TRBJ2-1; the D gene is possibly TRBD1 (5 bases). The CDR3 runs 18 residues. Germline CDR1 reads MNHEY; CDR2 reads SMNVEV (reference sequence). Trimming shortened V by 4 bases and J by 0 bases, and 19 bases separated the two germline ends. CDR3 residues: CASSSSDSTVSSYNEQFF. The CDR3 DNA sequence: TGTGCCAGCAGTTCTAGTGACTCGACAGTAAGCTCCTACAATGAGCAGTTCTTC.